One sample yielded the 25 T cell receptor beta chains listed below, sequenced in a study of regulatory T cells in long-lasting Graves disease (dated by TCRdb to the early 2020s). The time point label on this specimen signifies: newly diagnosed GD, antithyroid drugs for less than 3 months. For both TCR sequencing and RNA sequencing, RNA was extracted from PBMCs using TRIzol. Library prep was done by multiplex PCR. The sample was run on an Illumina HiSeq 4000. TCR beta libraries were built with iRepertoire HTBI primers and Arm-PCR amplification of CDR3 regions. TCRdb itself trimmed the public reads at Q25 with fastp, ran MiXCR and retained productive beta chains. Duplicate CDR3 protein sequences are folded into a single record with the most common DNA and genes. This sample holds 450,000 to 500,000 distinct CDR3 sequences; 15% to 20% were observed only once. 12% of the sample lies in the top ten. This sample was shared with a second study, whose subject was T cells in Graves' hyperthyroidism and ophthalmopathy.

Sequences were derived from peripheral blood mononuclear cells (PBMCs), sampled at new diagnosis, from a patient treated with antithyroid drugs. The receptors stem from a man aged 35-49 years with Graves disease. Donor details come from another sample of the same person, matched by shared clones.

This clonotype was detected a few times. CDR3 sequence reads: CASRGDSGTSTDTQYF. In DNA, the CDR3 is TGTGCCAGCAGAGGAGATAGCGGAACAAGCACAGATACGCAGTATTTT. The rearrangement joins TRBV27 to TRBJ2-3; weak D call: TRBD2 (6 bases). CDR3 length: 16 amino acids. Germline V CDR1 and CDR2: MNHEY, SMNVEV (reference sequence). The V gene lost 6 bases and the J gene lost 0 bases, with 16 bases spanning the gap.

This clonotype was recorded at least ten times. The chain uses TRBV6-2 or TRBV6-3 and TRBJ1-1; 8 bases are shared with TRBD1. CDR1 is MNHEY and CDR2 is SVGEGT in the germline V gene. V was clipped by 9 bases and J by 4 bases; unmatched bases: 4. The CDR3 has 12 amino acids. DNA of the CDR3: TGTGCCAGTTCTACAGGGGGCACTGAAGCTTTCTTT. Protein sequence: CASSTGGTEAFF.

The chain links TRBV20-1 to TRBJ2-1, with 7 bases that match TRBD2. In germline, CDR1 is DFQATT, CDR2 SNEGSKA (reference sequence). With 1 base clipped from V and 9 bases from J, the junction kept 9 bases outside the gene matches. CDR3 size: 14 residues. The CDR3 sequence: CSARAGRASGEQFF. CDR3 bases: TGCAGTGCTAGAGCCGGGCGGGCTAGCGGTGAGCAGTTCTTC.

The chain employs TRBV18 and TRBJ1-1, with 8 bases fitting TRBD1. With V trimmed by 5 bases and J by 8 bases, 4 bases remained unmatched. Germline CDR1 KGHSH, CDR2 LQKENI. This CDR3 is built from 12 residues. This CDR3 is CASSGGTGEAFF. Written as DNA, the CDR3 is TGTGCCAGCTCAGGCGGGACAGGCGAAGCTTTCTTT. Combining the CDR3 with reference TRBV18 and TRBJ1-1 gives the whole variable domain NAGVMQNPRHLVRRRGQEARLRCSPMKGHSHVYWYRQLPEEGLKFMVYLQKENIIDESGMPKERFSAEFPKEGPSILRIQQVVRGDSAAYFCASSGGTGEAFFGQGTRLTVV.

This clonotype was observed many times. The chain uses TRBV2 and TRBJ2-3; possible D gene TRBD2, 6 bases. The germline V and J ends were trimmed by 6 bases and 14 bases, with 21 bases remaining between them. CDR1 is SNHLY and CDR2 is FYNNEI in the germline V gene. CDR3 length: 13 amino acids. CDR3 sequence: CASRRDSQGVPYF. CDR3 sequence (DNA): TGTGCCAGCAGGCGGGACTCCCAAGGGGTTCCGTATTTT. Full variable domain (missing parts from reference TRBV2 and TRBJ2-3): EPEVTQTPSHQVTQMGQEVILRCVPISNHLYFYWYRQILGQKVEFLVSFYNNEISEKSEIFDDQFSVERPDGSNFTLKIRSTKLEDSAMYFCASRRDSQGVPYFGPGTRLTVL.

This clonotype has only a few counts. The V call is TRBV19, the J call TRBJ2-2; 7 positions agree with TRBD2. V shed 4 bases, J shed 0 bases, and the junction held 2 bases outside the gene matches. The germline gives CDR1 LNHDA, CDR2 SQIVND (reference sequence). This CDR3 region has 15 residues. CDR3 in DNA: TGTGCCAGTAGTAGCGGGAGAGCGAACACCGGGGAGCTGTTTTTT. Translated, it gives CASSSGRANTGELFF.

V is TRBV6-5 and J is TRBJ2-3; TRBD2 matches 13 bases. Germline lookup yields CDR1 MNHEY and CDR2 SVGAGI. Losses at the gene ends were 0 bases for V and 1 base for J; bases not matched to a gene: 10. CDR3 length: 20 amino acids. The CDR3 here is CASSYSGLAGVEWGTDTQYF. For the CDR3, the DNA is TGTGCCAGCAGTTACTCCGGACTAGCGGGAGTGGAGTGGGGCACAGATACGCAGTATTTT.

This chain joins TRBV24-1 and TRBJ2-6; D is unresolved. Germline V CDR1 and CDR2: KGHDR, SFDVKD. V was shortened by 3 bases and J by 1 base, with 9 bases between the two germline ends. The CDR3 is made up of 16 amino acids. In DNA, the CDR3 is TGTGCCACCAGTGATCCTCGTGGGTCTGGGGCCAACGTCCTGACTTTC. The encoded protein is CATSDPRGSGANVLTF.

This clonotype showed up many times. A junction end diverges from the germline sequence, so it may reflect a read error. V and J are TRBV6-1 and TRBJ1-3; 8 nucleotides agree with TRBD1. This CDR3 has 15 amino acids. From germline, CDR1 is MNHNS and CDR2 SASEGT. The DNA for the CDR3 is TGTGCCGGCAGTGCCAGGACAGGGATCCGAAACACCATATATTTT. Protein: CAGSARTGIRNTIYF.

This clonotype was counted at least ten times. The chain couples TRBV20-1 to TRBJ1-2; 9 bases match TRBD1. From germline, CDR1 is DFQATT and CDR2 SNEGSKA (reference sequence). This CDR3 region has 16 residues. With 3 bases clipped from V and 2 bases from J, the junction kept 10 bases outside the gene matches. CDR3 DNA: TGCAGTGCTAGGACTAGACAGGGGGACCTCAACTATGGCTACACCTTC. Its protein is CSARTRQGDLNYGYTF.

This clonotype was seen many times. The rearrangement joins TRBV29-1 to TRBJ2-1; the D gene could be TRBD1 or TRBD2 (5 bases each). CDR3 size: 15 residues. CDR1 is SQVTM and CDR2 is ANQGSEA in the germline V gene. V lost 4 bases, J lost 5 bases, and 18 bases lay in between. The CDR3 bases are TGCAGCGTTGGGGCGCGGCTGAGGGACGACAATGAGCAGTTCTTC. As protein: CSVGARLRDDNEQFF.

The chain has TRBV6-2 or TRBV6-3 and TRBJ1-2; D unclear. Deletions cut 0 bases from V and 5 bases from J, with 10 bases between. Germline V lookup: CDR1 MNHEY, CDR2 SVGEGT. The CDR3 has 14 amino acids. The CDR3 spells CASSYSTPQYGYTF. For the CDR3, the DNA is TGTGCCAGCAGTTACTCCACACCACAATATGGCTACACCTTC.

This clonotype was observed at least ten times. The rearrangement links TRBV7-2 to TRBJ1-5; D unresolved. Trimming cost V 2 bases and J 0 bases, with 8 bases left between them. CDR3 length equals 15 residues. The germline V gene has CDR1 SGHTA and CDR2 FQGNSA. The CDR3, as DNA: TGTGCCAGCAGCTTAAGTCAGATTAGCAATCAGCCCCAGCATTTT. Its protein is CASSLSQISNQPQHF.

This clonotype showed up many times. V gene TRBV12-5 combines with J gene TRBJ2-5; no reliable D call. The V gene lost 2 bases and the J gene lost 4 bases, with 2 bases spanning the gap. CDR3 size: 11 residues. Germline CDR1 reads LGHNT; CDR2 reads FRNRAP. This CDR3 is CASGLLETQYF. As DNA, the CDR3 is TGTGCTAGTGGTTTGCTAGAGACCCAGTACTTC. Full variable domain (rest looked up from reference TRBV12-5 and TRBJ2-5): DARVTQTPRHKVTEMGQEVTMRCQPILGHNTVFWYRQTMMQGLELLAYFRNRAPLDDSGMPKDRFSAEMPDATLATLKIQPSEPRDSAVYFCASGLLETQYFGPGTRLLVL.

About this clonotype itself: A much larger clone differs by one base, so this may be a read error. No conserved phenylalanine or tryptophan ends this CDR3, so it is likely a read error. The chain has TRBV30 and TRBJ2-5; 9 bases fit TRBD1. The V gene end was trimmed by 5 bases and the J gene end by 5 bases; junction bases not matched to a gene: 6. The CDR3 has 13 amino acids. Germline values: CDR1 GTSNPN, CDR2 SVGIG (reference sequence). The CDR3 DNA follows: TGTGCCTGGGCCGGACAGGGGTGGGAGACCCAGTACCTC. This codes for CAWAGQGWETQYL.

This rearrangement joins TRBV9 to TRBJ1-3; possibly TRBD1 for D (5 bases). The germline gives CDR1 SGDLS, CDR2 YYNGEE. The CDR3 runs 17 residues. Trimming left V 4 bases short and J 0 bases short, with 17 bases between. CDR3 sequence: CASSLTGTKVSGNTIYF. Written as DNA, the CDR3 is TGTGCCAGCAGCCTTACCGGGACGAAGGTCTCTGGAAACACCATATATTTT.

The sample holds a few counts of this clonotype. The J gene is TRBJ2-5, the V gene TRBV5-1; D not certain. Germline V gene data show CDR1 as SGHRS and CDR2 as YFSETQ. The CDR3 is 14 residues long. Trimming stripped 4 bases from V and 3 bases from J, with 13 bases between. The CDR3 region is CASSRRAAKETQYF. As DNA, the CDR3 is TGCGCCAGCAGCCGTAGGGCAGCTAAAGAGACCCAGTACTTC.

This clonotype came up many times. The chain joins TRBV7-2 to TRBJ2-3; 11 positions agree with TRBD2. Per germline, CDR1 SGHTA and CDR2 FQGNSA. This CDR3 is 15 amino acids long. J was trimmed by 5 bases and V by 5 bases; bases with no gene match: 6. The CDR3 spells CASSRLAGRIDTQYF. DNA for the CDR3: TGTGCCAGCAGCAGACTAGCGGGAAGGATAGATACGCAGTATTTT. The full variable domain, rest sourced from reference TRBV7-2 and TRBJ2-3, is GAGVSQSPSNKVTEKGKDVELRCDPISGHTALYWYRQSLGQGLEFLIYFQGNSAPDKSGLPSDRFSAERTGGSVSTLTIQRTQQEDSAVYLCASSRLAGRIDTQYFGPGTRLTVL.

This clonotype has a count of ten or more. V gene TRBV7-9 combines with J gene TRBJ2-3; D is possibly TRBD2 (5 bases). V lost 1 base to trimming and J lost 4 bases, with 9 bases between them. This CDR3 is built from 14 residues. Looked up from germline, CDR1 is SEHNR and CDR2 is FQNEAQ (reference sequence). CDR3 nucleotides: TGTGCCAGCAGCTTAGATCTGAGGGCAGATACGCAGTATTTT. Translating it yields CASSLDLRADTQYF.

This clonotype was recorded a few times. This chain links TRBV24-1 with TRBJ2-2; D is perhaps TRBD1 (5 bases). The CDR3 consists of 16 residues. The germline gives CDR1 KGHDR, CDR2 SFDVKD. The V and J ends lost 0 bases and 2 bases respectively, with 9 bases between them. The CDR3 loop is CATSDLPRTNTGELFF. CDR3 DNA: TGTGCCACCAGTGATTTGCCCCGGACAAACACCGGGGAGCTGTTTTTT.

This clonotype appeared many times. The J gene is TRBJ2-4, the V gene TRBV5-1, with 12 nucleotides matching TRBD1. CDR1 SGHRS and CDR2 YFSETQ come from the germline V gene. This CDR3 comprises 15 residues. V was pared by 4 bases and J by 7 bases, with 6 bases of the junction left unmatched. In DNA form, the CDR3 reads TGCGCCAGCAGCCGGGACAGGGGGCAGGGGAACATTCAGTACTTC. It specifies CASSRDRGQGNIQYF.

A note on this clonotype: The conserved phenylalanine or tryptophan normally closing the CDR3 is absent here, so this likely arose from a read error. The chain couples TRBV3-1 to TRBJ2-7; possibly TRBD2 for D (6 bases). V was trimmed by 1 base and J by 5 bases, leaving 9 bases between them. There are 13 residues in the CDR3. In germline, CDR1 is LGHDT, CDR2 YNNKEL (reference sequence). The CDR3 DNA sequence: TGTGCCAGCAGCCAAGTACGGGGGAACGAGCAGTACCTC. Its protein is CASSQVRGNEQYL.

The rearrangement joins TRBV28 to TRBJ2-5, with TRBD2 matching 14 bases. There are 16 residues in the CDR3. After removal of 5 bases from V and 5 bases from J, the junction contained 7 bases not matched to a gene. CDR1 and CDR2 from the germline V gene are MDHEN and SYDVKM. The CDR3 protein is CASSMGLAGVGETQYF. The DNA of the CDR3 is TGTGCCAGCAGTATGGGACTAGCGGGAGTGGGGGAGACCCAGTACTTC.

This chain joins TRBV25-1 and TRBJ2-6; 8 bases line up with TRBD1. The length of the CDR3 is 17 residues. J gave up 1 base and V 4 bases, and 6 bases lay outside the gene matches. Germline loops: CDR1 MGHDK, CDR2 SYGVNS. The CDR3 coding sequence is TGTGCCAGCAGTGCACAGGGGGTCTCATCTGGGGCCAACGTCCTGACTTTC. Its protein is CASSAQGVSSGANVLTF.

This chain uses TRBV27 with TRBJ1-2; 10 bases are a match to TRBD1. Germline values: CDR1 MNHEY, CDR2 SMNVEV (reference sequence). The V gene end was trimmed by 6 bases and the J gene end by 7 bases; junction bases not matched to a gene: 2. This CDR3 is 12 amino acids long. In DNA, the CDR3 is TGTGCCAGCAGAAGACAGGGGGCTGGCTACACCTTC. It yields the protein CASRRQGAGYTF.